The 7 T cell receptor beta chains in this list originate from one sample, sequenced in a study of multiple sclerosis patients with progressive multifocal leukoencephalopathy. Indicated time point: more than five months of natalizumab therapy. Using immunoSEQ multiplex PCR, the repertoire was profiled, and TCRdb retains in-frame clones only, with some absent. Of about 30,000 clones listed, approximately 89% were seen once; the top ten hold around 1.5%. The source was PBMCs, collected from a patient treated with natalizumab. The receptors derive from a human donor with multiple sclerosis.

As DNA, the CDR3 is TGTGCCAGTAGTATAAGGGATTCTAGCACAGATACGCAGTATTTT. Its translation: CASSIRDSSTDTQYF. The chain is built from TRBV19 and TRBJ2-3; no clear D. The CDR3 runs to 15 residues. Germline-derived CDR1 and CDR2 are LNHDA and SQIVND (reference sequence). The ends were cut back, 2 bases at V and 0 bases at J, with 9 bases in the middle.

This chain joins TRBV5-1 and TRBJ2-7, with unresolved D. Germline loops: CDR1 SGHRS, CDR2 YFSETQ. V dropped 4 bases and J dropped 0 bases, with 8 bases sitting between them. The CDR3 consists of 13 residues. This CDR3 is CASSQRSSYEQYF. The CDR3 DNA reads TGCGCCAGCAGCCAACGGAGCTCCTACGAGCAGTACTTC.

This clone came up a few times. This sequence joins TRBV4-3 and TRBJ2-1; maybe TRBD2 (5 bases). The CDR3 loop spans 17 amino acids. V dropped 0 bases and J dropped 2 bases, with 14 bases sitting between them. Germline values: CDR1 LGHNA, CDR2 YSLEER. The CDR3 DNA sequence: TGCGCCAGCAGCCAAGATGGATCAGAGGGCCCCTACAATGAGCAGTTCTTC. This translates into CASSQDGSEGPYNEQFF.

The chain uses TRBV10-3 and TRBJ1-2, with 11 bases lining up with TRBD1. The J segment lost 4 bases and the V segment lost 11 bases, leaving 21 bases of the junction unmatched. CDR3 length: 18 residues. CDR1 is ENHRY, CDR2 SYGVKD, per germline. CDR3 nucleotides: TGTGCCCCCAGAGGGGCGGACAGGGGGCTAAGGGTAGGCTATGGCTACACCTTC. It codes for CAPRGADRGLRVGYGYTF.

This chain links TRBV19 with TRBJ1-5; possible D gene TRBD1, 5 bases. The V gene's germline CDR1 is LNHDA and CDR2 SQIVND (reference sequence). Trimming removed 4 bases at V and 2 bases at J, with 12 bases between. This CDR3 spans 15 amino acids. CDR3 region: CASSTPGARNQPQHF. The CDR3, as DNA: TGTGCCAGTAGTACCCCCGGGGCCCGCAATCAGCCCCAGCATTTT.

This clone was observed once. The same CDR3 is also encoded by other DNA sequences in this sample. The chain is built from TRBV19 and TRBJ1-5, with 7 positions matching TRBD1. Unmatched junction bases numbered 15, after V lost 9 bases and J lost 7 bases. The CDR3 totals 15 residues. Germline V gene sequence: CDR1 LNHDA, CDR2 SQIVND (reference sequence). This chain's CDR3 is CASYQSGQGGQPQHF. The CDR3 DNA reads TGTGCCAGCTATCAAAGTGGGCAGGGGGGGCAGCCCCAGCATTTT. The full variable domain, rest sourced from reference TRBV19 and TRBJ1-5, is DGGITQSPKYLFRKEGQNVTLSCEQNLNHDAMYWYRQDPGQGLRLIYYSQIVNDFQKGDIAEGYSVSREKKESFPLTVTSAQKNPTAFYLCASYQSGQGGQPQHFGDGTRLSIL.

The CDR3 sequence is CASNQGARGYGYTF. The DNA of the CDR3 is TGTGCCAGCAATCAGGGGGCGCGTGGCTATGGCTACACCTTC. This rearrangement joins TRBV6-4 to TRBJ1-2; 8 bases are a match to TRBD1. Germline V gene data show CDR1 as MRHNA and CDR2 as SNTAGT. This CDR3 contains 14 residues. J gave up 4 bases and V 7 bases, and 8 bases lay outside the gene matches.